One sample yielded the 17 T cell receptor beta chains listed below, sequenced in a study of cytomegalovirus exposure and HLA in healthy donors. The data were produced by immunoSEQ multiplex PCR, yet TCRdb's version contains in-frame clones alone and is incomplete. The sample shows approximately 260,000 clones, about 90% of them seen only once. Sequenced input: PBMCs. The source is a woman in her 30s in good health and CMV-seropositive.

The count of this clone is one. V and J are TRBV19 and TRBJ2-4; possible D gene TRBD2, 5 bases. CDR3 length: 14 residues. Germline CDR1 and CDR2: LNHDA and SQIVND (reference sequence). The V end lost 6 bases, the J end lost 2 bases, and 11 bases lay between the germline ends. The CDR3 sequence is CASRKGDSKNIQYF. CDR3 bases: TGTGCCAGTAGGAAGGGAGACTCCAAAAACATTCAGTACTTC.

The chain recombines TRBV6-6 with TRBJ2-3; TRBD1 matches 8 bases. The germline CDR1 and CDR2 sequences are MNHNY and SVGAGI (reference sequence). The trim removed 0 bases at V and 11 bases at J, leaving 4 bases unmatched. This CDR3 region has 13 residues. The CDR3 spells CASSYSGQDRQYF. In DNA form, the CDR3 reads TGTGCCAGCAGTTACTCGGGACAGGATCGGCAGTATTTT.

This sequence joins TRBV27 and TRBJ2-3; a possible D gene is TRBD1 (5 bases). V was trimmed by 6 bases and J by 1 base, leaving 11 bases between them. CDR1 and CDR2 from the germline V gene are MNHEY and SMNVEV (reference sequence). The CDR3 runs 14 residues. The CDR3 coding sequence is TGTGCCAGCAGGCTAGGGGTCGGCACAGATACGCAGTATTTT. Protein sequence: CASRLGVGTDTQYF.

This chain uses TRBV9 with TRBJ1-5; possibly TRBD1 for D (6 bases). The CDR3 covers 16 residues. Germline CDR1 and CDR2: SGDLS and YYNGEE. Deletions cut 4 bases from V and 0 bases from J, with 14 bases between. As DNA, the CDR3 is TGTGCCAGCAGCAGGGGGATCAGGGATAGCAATCAGCCCCAGCATTTT. It translates to CASSRGIRDSNQPQHF.

This clone was detected only a few times. The rearrangement links TRBV2 to TRBJ2-7, with 7 bases lining up with TRBD1. V trimming: 6 bases; J trimming: 5 bases; junction bases outside the gene matches: 7. The germline V gene has CDR1 SNHLY and CDR2 FYNNEI. The CDR3 contains 13 residues. The CDR3 reads CASRDWDRHEQYF. CDR3 coding DNA: TGTGCCAGCAGGGATTGGGACAGACACGAGCAGTACTTC.

V and J are TRBV7-3 and TRBJ2-1; possibly TRBD1 for D (6 bases). The V gene lost 5 bases and the J gene lost 7 bases, with 21 bases spanning the gap. Germline CDR1 SGHTA, CDR2 FQGTGA. This CDR3 is built from 16 residues. The CDR3 DNA follows: TGTGCCAGCAGCACATCCGGGACCCCCAGGGGAAATGAGCAGTTCTTC. Translating it yields CASSTSGTPRGNEQFF.

The chain couples TRBV19 to TRBJ2-3; D is perhaps TRBD1 (5 bases). The CDR3 totals 15 residues. V was pared by 1 base and J by 0 bases, with 8 bases between. In germline, CDR1 is LNHDA, CDR2 SQIVND (reference sequence). The CDR3 DNA sequence: TGTGCCAGTAGTATAGCGGCAGGGAGCACAGATACGCAGTATTTT. Translating gives CASSIAAGSTDTQYF. The full variable domain, with the rest looked up from reference TRBV19 and TRBJ2-3, is DGGITQSPKYLFRKEGQNVTLSCEQNLNHDAMYWYRQDPGQGLRLIYYSQIVNDFQKGDIAEGYSVSREKKESFPLTVTSAQKNPTAFYLCASSIAAGSTDTQYFGPGTRLTVL.

V is TRBV5-1 and J is TRBJ2-2; 9 bases match TRBD1. V was clipped by 1 base and J by 7 bases; unmatched bases: 8. The CDR3 sequence is 16 residues long. Per germline, CDR1 SGHRS and CDR2 YFSETQ. The CDR3 loop reads CASSLTGQGRFGELFF. CDR3 coding DNA: TGCGCCAGCAGCTTGACGGGACAGGGTCGCTTCGGGGAGCTGTTTTTT.

This chain joins TRBV7-9 and TRBJ1-2, with D unclear. The CDR3 loop spans 12 amino acids. Per germline, CDR1 SEHNR and CDR2 FQNEAQ (reference sequence). Trimming took 2 bases from V and 10 from J, leaving 11 bases between them. The CDR3: CASSLTPGFYTF. The DNA for the CDR3 is TGTGCCAGCAGCTTAACCCCGGGTTTCTACACCTTC.

Note on this clone: Distinct nucleotide sequences in the sample also encode this CDR3. The chain uses TRBV30 and TRBJ1-5; 9 bases fit TRBD1. V shed 3 bases and J 7 bases; nucleotides not matched to a gene: 4. Germline values: CDR1 GTSNPN, CDR2 SVGIG (reference sequence). There are 13 residues in the CDR3. CDR3 in DNA: TGTGCCTGGAGCGACAGGGGGTCCCAGCCCCAGCATTTT. It yields the protein CAWSDRGSQPQHF.

The chain is built from TRBV5-1 and TRBJ1-1; perhaps TRBD1 as D (6 bases). This CDR3 has 12 residues. V shed 2 bases and J shed 11 bases, with 13 bases lying between them. Germline V lookup: CDR1 SGHRS, CDR2 YFSETQ. This chain's CDR3 is CASSFSGTRAFF. The CDR3 nucleotides read TGCGCCAGCAGCTTCTCAGGGACAAGGGCTTTCTTT.

The chain combines TRBV6-1 with TRBJ1-5; 12 bases are a match to TRBD1. Germline CDR1 and CDR2: MNHNS and SASEGT. V was clipped by 4 bases and J by 4 bases; unmatched bases: 5. The CDR3 covers 16 residues. CDR3: CASSARDRGRNQPQHF. The DNA for the CDR3 is TGTGCCAGCAGTGCCCGGGACAGGGGGCGAAATCAGCCCCAGCATTTT.

This clone was counted once. The genes are TRBV27 and TRBJ2-1, with TRBD2 matching 8 bases. The CDR3 contains 16 residues. The V segment lost 2 bases and the J segment 4 bases; nucleotides outside the gene matches: 7. Germline V gene lookup returns CDR1 MNHEY and CDR2 SMNVEV (reference sequence). DNA for the CDR3: TGTGCCAGCAGTTTAACGGATATAGCGGGGTACAATGAGCAGTTCTTC. This translates into CASSLTDIAGYNEQFF.

The chain couples TRBV2 to TRBJ2-2, with 12 bases that match TRBD2. The germline CDR1 and CDR2 sequences are SNHLY and FYNNEI. This CDR3 region has 17 residues. With 6 bases clipped from V and 5 bases from J, the junction kept 10 bases outside the gene matches. This CDR3 reads CASRGPSGRARTGELFF. CDR3 in DNA: TGTGCCAGCAGGGGACCTAGCGGGAGGGCCAGAACCGGGGAGCTGTTTTTT.

This chain connects TRBV6-6 to TRBJ2-4; 11 positions agree with TRBD2. V shed 0 bases and J 7 bases; nucleotides not matched to a gene: 5. This CDR3 contains 16 residues. Germline loops: CDR1 MNHNY, CDR2 SVGAGI (reference sequence). The CDR3, as DNA: TGTGCCAGCAGTTACTCACTAGCGGGAGCAGGGAACATTCAGTACTTC. Its translation is CASSYSLAGAGNIQYF.

The J gene is TRBJ1-1, the V gene TRBV30; D is possibly TRBD1 (6 bases). This CDR3 has 13 amino acids. Germline V lookup: CDR1 GTSNPN, CDR2 SVGIG (reference sequence). Trimming took 5 bases from V and 7 from J, leaving 17 bases between them. The CDR3 spells CAWEIPGAVEAFF. The CDR3 nucleotides are TGTGCCTGGGAAATACCAGGGGCCGTTGAAGCTTTCTTT.

The gene calls are TRBV7-9 and TRBJ2-7; D might be TRBD1 (5 bases). The germline V and J ends were trimmed by 6 bases and 0 bases, with 18 bases remaining between them. Germline V gene sequence: CDR1 SEHNR, CDR2 FQNEAQ (reference sequence). This CDR3 is 16 amino acids long. In nucleotides, the CDR3 is TGTGCCAGCAGTCAATCCACAGGTCTCAGCTCCTACGAGCAGTACTTC. Its translation: CASSQSTGLSSYEQYF. The variable domain in full, completed from reference TRBV7-9 and TRBJ2-7, reads DTGVSQNPRHKITKRGQNVTFRCDPISEHNRLYWYRQTLGQGPEFLTYFQNEAQLEKSRLLSDRFSAERPKGSFSTLEIQRTEQGDSAMYLCASSQSTGLSSYEQYFGPGTRLTVT.